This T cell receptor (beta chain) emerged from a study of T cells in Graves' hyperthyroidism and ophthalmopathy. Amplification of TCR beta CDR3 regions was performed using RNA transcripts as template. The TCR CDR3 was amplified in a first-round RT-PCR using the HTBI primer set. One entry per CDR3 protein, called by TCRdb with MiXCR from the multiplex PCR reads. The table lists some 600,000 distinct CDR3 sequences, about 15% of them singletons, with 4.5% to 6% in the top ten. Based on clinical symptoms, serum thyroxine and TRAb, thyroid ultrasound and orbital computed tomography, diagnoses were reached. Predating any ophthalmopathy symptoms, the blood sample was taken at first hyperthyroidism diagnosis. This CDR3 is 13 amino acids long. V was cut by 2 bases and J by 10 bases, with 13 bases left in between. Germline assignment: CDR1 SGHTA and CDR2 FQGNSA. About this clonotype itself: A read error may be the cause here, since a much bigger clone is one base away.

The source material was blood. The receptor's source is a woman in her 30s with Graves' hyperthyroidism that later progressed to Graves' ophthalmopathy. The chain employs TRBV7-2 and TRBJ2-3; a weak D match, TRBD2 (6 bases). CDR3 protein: CASSLLVADAQYF. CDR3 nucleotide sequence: TGTGCCAGCAGCTTACTGGTAGCGGATGCGCAGTATTTT. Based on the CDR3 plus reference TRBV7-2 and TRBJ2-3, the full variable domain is GAGVSQSPSNKVTEKGKDVELRCDPISGHTALYWYRQSLGQGLEFLIYFQGNSAPDKSGLPSDRFSAERTGGSVSTLTIQRTQQEDSAVYLCASSLLVADAQYFGPGTRLTVL.